The 26 T cell receptor beta chains presented below share a single source sample, sequenced in a study of TIL therapy for anti-PD-1-resistant metastatic lung cancer. Time point: pre-treatment sample, taken before nivolumab and TIL therapy. This was the immunoSEQ v3 assay. Profiling relied on immunoSEQ multiplex PCR, and the TCRdb table lists in-frame clones only, not all of them. The sample contains tens of thousands of clones, roughly two thirds of which appear only once. The starting material was blood, obtained at baseline. The receptors were gathered from a person between 25 and 80 years old with non-small cell lung cancer.

The chain recombines TRBV7-9 with TRBJ2-7; maybe TRBD1 (5 bases). The CDR3 runs 16 residues. Trimming stripped 2 bases from V and 0 bases from J, with 14 bases between. Germline CDR1 is SEHNR and CDR2 is FQNEAQ (reference sequence). The CDR3 loop is CASSLRRGPYSYEQYF. The DNA for the CDR3 is TGTGCCAGCAGCTTAAGAAGGGGTCCTTACTCCTACGAGCAGTACTTC.

J is TRBJ2-1 and V is TRBV5-6; 11 nucleotides align to TRBD2. Germline CDR1 reads SGHDT; CDR2 reads YYEEEE. With 0 bases clipped from V and 7 bases from J, the junction kept 9 bases outside the gene matches. The CDR3 has 17 amino acids. The CDR3 loop is CASSLVLAGGPRNEQFF. In nucleotides, the CDR3 is TGTGCCAGCAGCTTGGTCTTAGCGGGAGGGCCGAGGAATGAGCAGTTCTTC.

This clone appeared a few times. The rearrangement joins TRBV14 to TRBJ2-1; 9 bases align to TRBD1. Germline V gives CDR1 SGHDN, CDR2 FVKESK. The CDR3 sequence is 16 residues long. V dropped 3 bases and J dropped 1; count of bases not matched to a gene: 4. CDR3 loop: CASSQWTGVSYNEQFF. CDR3 bases: TGTGCCAGCAGCCAGTGGACAGGGGTTTCCTACAATGAGCAGTTCTTC.

The chain combines TRBV19 with TRBJ2-7; a weak D match, TRBD1 (6 bases). The length of the CDR3 is 12 residues. V was clipped by 4 bases and J by 8 bases, with 12 bases between them. The germline V gene encodes CDR1 LNHDA and CDR2 SQIVND (reference sequence). The CDR3 DNA reads as TGTGCCAGTAGTAACTCCAGGGGTCAGCAGTACTTC. As protein: CASSNSRGQQYF.

This clone has only a few counts. The V and J genes are TRBV4-1 and TRBJ2-2, with D unresolved. The V end lost 4 bases, the J end lost 0 bases, and 12 bases lay between the germline ends. Germline V gene lookup returns CDR1 MGHRA and CDR2 YSYEKL. The CDR3 runs to 16 residues. The CDR3 region is CASSRLWASNTGELFF. For the CDR3, the DNA is TGCGCCAGCAGCCGATTATGGGCCTCGAACACCGGGGAGCTGTTTTTT.

This clone qualifies as medium-sized. V is TRBV5-4 and J is TRBJ2-1, with a possible D match to TRBD1 (5 bases). Trimming cost V 5 bases and J 4 bases, with 13 bases left between them. Germline values: CDR1 SGHNT, CDR2 YYREEE (reference sequence). The CDR3 has 14 residues. The CDR3 loop reads CASRQSTAYNEQFF. In DNA form, the CDR3 reads TGTGCCAGCAGACAATCGACAGCATACAATGAGCAGTTCTTC.

The chain links TRBV27 to TRBJ2-1; D might be TRBD1 (5 bases). Per the germline V gene, CDR1 is MNHEY and CDR2 is SMNVEV (reference sequence). The CDR3 totals 14 residues. V was clipped by 3 bases and J by 5 bases, with 11 bases between them. The CDR3 protein is CASSFNGANNEQFF. The CDR3 DNA is TGTGCCAGCAGTTTTAATGGGGCGAACAATGAGCAGTTCTTC.

The chain employs TRBV6-1 and TRBJ1-4; no definite D call. The CDR3 runs 15 residues. In germline, CDR1 is MNHNS, CDR2 SASEGT. Trimming cost V 2 bases and J 6 bases, with 13 bases left between them. This CDR3 reads CASSEFTGDDEKLFF. In nucleotides, the CDR3 is TGTGCCAGCAGTGAATTTACCGGGGATGATGAAAAACTGTTTTTT.

The chain couples TRBV5-4 to TRBJ1-6; weak D call: TRBD1 (5 bases). Germline assignment: CDR1 SGHNT and CDR2 YYREEE (reference sequence). CDR3 length: 14 residues. Trimming left V 0 bases short and J 13 bases short, with 14 bases between. Here the CDR3 reads CASSLAAGKGPLHF. CDR3 coding DNA: TGTGCCAGCAGCTTGGCCGCAGGGAAGGGCCCCCTCCACTTT.

The chain joins TRBV10-3 to TRBJ2-7; no firm D call. The V gene's germline CDR1 is ENHRY and CDR2 SYGVKD. Trimming removed 6 bases from V and 0 bases from J, with 12 bases in between. The CDR3 sequence is 14 residues long. This CDR3 reads CAISDQTPSYEQYF. The CDR3 DNA follows: TGTGCCATCAGCGACCAAACTCCCTCCTACGAGCAGTACTTC.

The J gene is TRBJ2-3, the V gene TRBV28; 7 bases match TRBD1. This CDR3 region has 15 residues. Germline CDR1 reads MDHEN; CDR2 reads SYDVKM. Unmatched junction bases numbered 10, after V lost 7 bases and J lost 3 bases. CDR3 protein: CASMERGRGTDTQYF. CDR3 coding DNA: TGTGCCAGCATGGAGAGGGGGCGAGGGACAGATACGCAGTATTTT. Variable domain in full (rest from reference TRBV28 and TRBJ2-3): DVKVTQSSRYLVKRTGEKVFLECVQDMDHENMFWYRQDPGLGLRLIYFSYDVKMKEKGDIPEGYSVSREKKERFSLILESASTNQTSMYLCASMERGRGTDTQYFGPGTRLTVL.

The V and J genes are TRBV5-1 and TRBJ2-3, with TRBD2 as a possible D gene (6 bases). Trimming left V 0 bases short and J 0 bases short, with 11 bases between. The CDR3 sequence is 16 residues long. CDR1 is SGHRS, CDR2 YFSETQ, per germline. For the CDR3, the DNA is TGCGCCAGCAGCTTGGCCGGGGGTTCTAGCACAGATACGCAGTATTTT. This codes for CASSLAGGSSTDTQYF.

The V gene is TRBV13, the J gene TRBJ1-3; D unresolved. The CDR3 runs to 15 residues. Trimming took off 1 base at V and 0 bases at J, with 7 bases between the two ends. Germline values: CDR1 PRHDT, CDR2 FYEKMQ (reference sequence). The CDR3 spells CASSLEHSSGNTIYF. The CDR3 bases are TGTGCCAGCAGCTTAGAACACAGCTCTGGAAACACCATATATTTT.

This clone was seen only a few times. This chain links TRBV6-6 with TRBJ2-3; D possibly corresponds to TRBD2 (5 bases). Per germline, CDR1 MNHNY and CDR2 SVGAGI (reference sequence). With 6 bases removed from V and 6 bases from J, the gap between germline ends came to 10 bases. The CDR3 length is 12 residues. The CDR3 DNA reads TGTGCCAGCAGCACTAGTTCGGATACGCAGTATTTT. It yields the protein CASSTSSDTQYF.

J is TRBJ2-4 and V is TRBV7-9; weak D call: TRBD2 (6 bases). This CDR3 is 14 amino acids long. V was pared by 1 base and J by 7 bases, with 11 bases between. Germline CDR1 reads SEHNR; CDR2 reads FQNEAQ (reference sequence). CDR3 nucleotides: TGTGCCAGCAGCTTAGGGGGGGATATGAACATTCAGTACTTC. The encoded protein is CASSLGGDMNIQYF.

The chain couples TRBV6-5 to TRBJ2-7; weak D call: TRBD1 (6 bases). The germline V gene has CDR1 MNHEY and CDR2 SVGAGI. The CDR3 covers 14 residues. Deletions cut 6 bases from V and 2 bases from J, with 14 bases between. The CDR3 spells CASSPLGGTYEQYF. The CDR3 DNA sequence: TGTGCCAGCAGCCCCCTAGGGGGTACCTACGAGCAGTACTTC.

The V call is TRBV6-1, the J call TRBJ1-5; 11 nucleotides match TRBD1. Germline V gives CDR1 MNHNS, CDR2 SASEGT. This CDR3 is 13 amino acids long. V was clipped by 10 bases and J by 6 bases; unmatched bases: 5. Here the CDR3 reads CATMDRGLQPQHF. The CDR3 nucleotides are TGTGCCACAATGGACAGGGGGCTTCAGCCCCAGCATTTT.

This clone was picked up a small number of times. The chain joins TRBV2 to TRBJ2-7; 7 bases fit TRBD1. The V gene end was trimmed by 2 bases and the J gene end by 3 bases; junction bases not matched to a gene: 10. Germline lookup yields CDR1 SNHLY and CDR2 FYNNEI. The CDR3 covers 16 residues. CDR3 nucleotide sequence: TGTGCCAGCAGTGAAAGTCCGGGACAGCAAATCTACGAGCAGTACTTC. Protein sequence: CASSESPGQQIYEQYF.

This rearrangement joins TRBV5-1 to TRBJ2-5; no clear D. This CDR3 has 15 residues. Germline V gene lookup returns CDR1 SGHRS and CDR2 YFSETQ. Trimming took 2 bases from V and 1 from J, leaving 12 bases between them. CDR3 DNA: TGCGCCAGCAGCTTAAGCAGGCAGCTCCAAGAGACCCAGTACTTC. Translation gives CASSLSRQLQETQYF.

This chain uses TRBV11-2 with TRBJ2-2, with 8 bases identical to TRBD2. Trimming at V came to 6 bases and at J to 7 bases, leaving 7 bases not matched to a gene. This CDR3 region has 14 residues. Germline V lookup: CDR1 SGHAT, CDR2 FQNNGV. Here the CDR3 DNA reads TGTGCCAGCAGTTTCAGGCGGGAGGTCGGGGAGCTGTTTTTT. Protein product: CASSFRREVGELFF. Complete variable domain (other parts from reference TRBV11-2 and TRBJ2-2): EAGVAQSPRYKIIEKRQSVAFWCNPISGHATLYWYQQILGQGPKLLIQFQNNGVVDDSQLPKDRFSAERLKGVDSTLKIQPAKLEDSAVYLCASSFRREVGELFFGEGSRLTVL.

This chain links TRBV13 with TRBJ2-5; 9 bases line up with TRBD2. Germline V CDR1 and CDR2: PRHDT, FYEKMQ (reference sequence). This CDR3 has 17 residues. V was clipped by 0 bases and J by 6 bases; unmatched bases: 11. The CDR3 loop reads CASSLGSGGGAVKTQYF. CDR3 sequence (DNA): TGTGCCAGCAGCTTAGGTTCTGGCGGGGGGGCCGTAAAGACCCAGTACTTC.

The chain employs TRBV2 and TRBJ2-1, with a tentative D call TRBD1 (6 bases). The CDR3 loop spans 15 amino acids. The V gene lost 6 bases and the J gene lost 0 bases, with 12 bases spanning the gap. Germline V lookup: CDR1 SNHLY, CDR2 FYNNEI. The CDR3 DNA sequence: TGTGCCAGCAGCCTGAGGGGGAGCTCCTACAATGAGCAGTTCTTC. Encoded protein: CASSLRGSSYNEQFF.

This chain connects TRBV12-2 to TRBJ2-7; the D call of TRBD2 is as the table states it, not checked on the DNA. TRBV12-2 is given as a pseudogene. The CDR3 runs to 16 residues. DNA of the CDR3: TGTGCAAGTCGCTTTCCGACTAGCGGGAGGGGCTACGAGCAGTACTTC. This codes for CASRFPTSGRGYEQYF.

In DNA form, the CDR3 reads TGCGCCAGCAGCTCAGGGAATTTCGGCACTGAAGCTTTCTTT. Translation: CASSSGNFGTEAFF. The chain couples TRBV5-1 to TRBJ1-1; the D gene is possibly TRBD1 (5 bases). CDR1 is SGHRS, CDR2 YFSETQ, per germline. The V and J ends lost 3 bases and 4 bases respectively, with 13 bases between them. The CDR3 covers 14 residues.

The chain uses TRBV6-6 and TRBJ2-3, with a weak D call TRBD2 (6 bases). There are 15 residues in the CDR3. Trimming shortened V by 5 bases and J by 1 base, and 13 bases separated the two germline ends. Germline CDR1 and CDR2: MNHNY and SVGAGI (reference sequence). CDR3 amino acids: CASSPPGVRTDTQYF. As DNA, the CDR3 is TGTGCCAGCAGTCCCCCGGGGGTCCGCACAGATACGCAGTATTTT.

This chain connects TRBV7-9 to TRBJ2-1; the D is unclear. Germline CDR1 is SEHNR and CDR2 is FQNEAQ (reference sequence). The CDR3 loop spans 11 amino acids. The germline V and J ends were trimmed by 6 bases and 10 bases, with 10 bases remaining between them. The CDR3 DNA reads as TGTGCCAGCAGTCTATGGCAGGAGCAGTTCTTC. This codes for CASSLWQEQFF.